This T cell receptor (beta chain) was observed in a study of OX40 agonist ivuxolimab in advanced cancers. Study-wide points: Within 6 weeks, CD4+ and CD8+ blood T cells expanded clonally at 0.1 to 3.0 mg/kg.

The CDR3 totals 15 residues. With V trimmed by 7 bases and J by 4 bases, 11 bases remained unmatched. The germline gives CDR1 SGHNT, CDR2 YYREEE (reference sequence). As for this clone: The antigen remains unidentified.

Data came from immunoSEQ multiplex PCR; TCRdb stores just in-frame clones and leaves some out. The sample carries fewer than 60,000 clones, roughly 90% recorded once. Source: CD4+ or CD8+ T cells sorted from blood, taken in a trial of the OX40 agonist ivuxolimab. The TCR comes from an adult with an advanced solid tumor such as melanoma, head and neck, liver or kidney cancer. V gene TRBV5-4 combines with J gene TRBJ2-5; TRBD1 aligns across 9 bases. In DNA form, the CDR3 reads TGTGCCAGCTCCCCCCGGGGACAGGGCTCAGAGACCCAGTACTTC. Protein sequence: CASSPRGQGSETQYF.